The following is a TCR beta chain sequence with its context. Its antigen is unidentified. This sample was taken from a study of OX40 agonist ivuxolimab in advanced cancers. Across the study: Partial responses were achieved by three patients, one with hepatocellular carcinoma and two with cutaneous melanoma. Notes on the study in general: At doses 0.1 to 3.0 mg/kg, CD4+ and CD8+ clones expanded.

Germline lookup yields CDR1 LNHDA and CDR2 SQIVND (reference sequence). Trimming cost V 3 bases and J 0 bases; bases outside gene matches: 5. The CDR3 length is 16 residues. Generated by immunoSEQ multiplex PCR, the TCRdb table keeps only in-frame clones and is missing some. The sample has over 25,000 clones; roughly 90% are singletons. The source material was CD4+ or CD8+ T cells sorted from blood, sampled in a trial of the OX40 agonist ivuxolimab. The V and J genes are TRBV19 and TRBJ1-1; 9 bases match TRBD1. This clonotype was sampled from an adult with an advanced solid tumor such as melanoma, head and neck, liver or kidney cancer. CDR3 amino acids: CASSIRDRDLNTEAFF. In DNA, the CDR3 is TGTGCCAGTAGTATCCGGGACAGGGACTTGAACACTGAAGCTTTCTTT.